This T cell receptor (beta chain) was retrieved from a study of blood T cell repertoires in COVID-19. As for the study in general: Nucleic acid was either cDNA or gDNA, and it came from T cells, B-cell-depleted T cells, or PBMCs.

The CDR3 consists of 13 residues. CDR1 is GTSNPN and CDR2 is SVGIG in the germline V gene (reference sequence). V gave up 4 bases and J gave up 4 bases; unmatched junction bases: 5. In the original workflow: The authors estimated nucleated cell counts from reference gene primer amplification. Assay: immunoSEQ multiplex PCR; the TCRdb copy retains only in-frame clones and omits some. The DNA gave D and trimming, while V, J and clone size come from that table. This sample has around 90,000 clones, with about 92% found just once. The source of this sequence is a woman aged 55-69 years with active COVID-19. This chain links TRBV30 with TRBJ1-1; TRBD1 matches at 8 bases. Material for sequencing was peripheral blood. The CDR3 region has the DNA TGTGCCTGGATGGTACAGGGGGTCACTGAAGCTTTCTTT. It encodes CAWMVQGVTEAFF.